Here is one TCR beta chain with its context. Antigen unknown. V gave up 8 bases and J gave up 4 bases, with 17 bases separating them. CDR1 SEHNR and CDR2 FQNEAQ come from the germline V gene (reference sequence). The CDR3 has 15 amino acids. Profiled with immunoSEQ multiplex PCR; TCRdb holds only in-frame clones, not every one. The profile covers around 200,000 clones, with more than 70% appearing a single time and more than 25% taken by the ten largest. The entry originates in a study of T cell responses to AZD1222 COVID-19 vaccine. Study-level results: Repertoires in all cases were sampled only once the peak T cell response had passed. Nearly half of spike-specific TCRs reportedly go after variant regions that carry no mutations.

The origin of this receptor is an adult who received the AZD1222 COVID-19 vaccine. The chain joins TRBV7-9 to TRBJ2-2, with D possibly TRBD2 on 5 matching bases. The specimen was peripheral blood, collected 28 days after the second AZD1222 dose. CDR3 sequence: CASLTQRGPTGELFF. In nucleotides, the CDR3 is TGTGCCAGCCTCACCCAGAGAGGGCCCACCGGGGAGCTGTTTTTT.